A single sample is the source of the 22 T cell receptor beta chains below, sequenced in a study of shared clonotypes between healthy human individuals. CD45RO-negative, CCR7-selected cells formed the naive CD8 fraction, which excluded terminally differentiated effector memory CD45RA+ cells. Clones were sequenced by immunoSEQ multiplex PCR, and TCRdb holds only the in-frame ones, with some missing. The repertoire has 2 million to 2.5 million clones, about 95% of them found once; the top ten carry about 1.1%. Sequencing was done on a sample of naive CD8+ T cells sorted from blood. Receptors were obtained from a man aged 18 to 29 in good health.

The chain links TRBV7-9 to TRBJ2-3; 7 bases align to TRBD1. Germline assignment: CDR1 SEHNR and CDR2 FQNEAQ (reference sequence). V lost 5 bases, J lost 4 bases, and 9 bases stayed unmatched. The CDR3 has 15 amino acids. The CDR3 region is CASSAGTATPDTQYF. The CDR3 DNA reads TGTGCCAGCAGCGCCGGGACAGCCACCCCAGATACGCAGTATTTT.

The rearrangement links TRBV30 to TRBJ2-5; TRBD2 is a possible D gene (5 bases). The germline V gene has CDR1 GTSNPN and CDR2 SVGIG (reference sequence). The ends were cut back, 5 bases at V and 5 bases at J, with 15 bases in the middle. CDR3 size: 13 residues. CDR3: CAWGGIGAETQYF. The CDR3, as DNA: TGTGCCTGGGGAGGCATCGGTGCGGAGACCCAGTACTTC.

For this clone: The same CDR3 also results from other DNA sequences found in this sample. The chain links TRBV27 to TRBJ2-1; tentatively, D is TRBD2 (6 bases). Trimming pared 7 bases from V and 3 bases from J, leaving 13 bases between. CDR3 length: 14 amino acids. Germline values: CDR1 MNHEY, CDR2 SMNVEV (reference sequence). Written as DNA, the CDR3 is TGTGCCAGCACCCCCGGGACTGGCTACAATGAGCAGTTCTTC. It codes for CASTPGTGYNEQFF.

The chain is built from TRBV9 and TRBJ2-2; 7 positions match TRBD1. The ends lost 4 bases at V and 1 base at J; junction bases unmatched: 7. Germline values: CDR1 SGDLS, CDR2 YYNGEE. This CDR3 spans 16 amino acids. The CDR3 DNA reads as TGTGCCAGCAGCATCACCGGGACAGTGAACACCGGGGAGCTGTTTTTT. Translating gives CASSITGTVNTGELFF.

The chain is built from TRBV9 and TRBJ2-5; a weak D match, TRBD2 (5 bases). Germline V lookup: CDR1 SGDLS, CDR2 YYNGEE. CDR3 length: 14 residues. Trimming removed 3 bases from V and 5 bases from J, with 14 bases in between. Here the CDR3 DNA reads TGTGCCAGCAGCGCCGGGGTGATCCCGGAGACCCAGTACTTC. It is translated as CASSAGVIPETQYF.

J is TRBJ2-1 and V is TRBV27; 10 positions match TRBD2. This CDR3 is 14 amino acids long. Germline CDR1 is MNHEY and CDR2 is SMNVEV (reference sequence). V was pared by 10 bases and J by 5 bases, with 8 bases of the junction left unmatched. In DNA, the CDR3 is TGTGCCACCACTCTAGCGGGGGCCCACAATGAGCAGTTCTTC. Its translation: CATTLAGAHNEQFF.

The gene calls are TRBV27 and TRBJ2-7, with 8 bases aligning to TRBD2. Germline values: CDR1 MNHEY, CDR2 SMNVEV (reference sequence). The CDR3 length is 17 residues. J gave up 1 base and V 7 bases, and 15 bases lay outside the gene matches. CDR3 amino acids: CASTRIAGTIHSYEQYF. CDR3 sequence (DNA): TGTGCCAGCACGAGGATAGCGGGAACGATCCATTCCTACGAGCAGTACTTC.

The CDR3 DNA follows: TGTGCCAGCAGCCAAAACACAGGGCTCGAGCAGTACTTC. It yields the protein CASSQNTGLEQYF. J is TRBJ2-7 and V is TRBV4-2; possibly TRBD1 for D (6 bases). With 2 bases removed from V and 6 bases from J, the gap between germline ends came to 11 bases. The germline gives CDR1 LGHNA, CDR2 YNFKEQ. The CDR3 spans 13 residues.

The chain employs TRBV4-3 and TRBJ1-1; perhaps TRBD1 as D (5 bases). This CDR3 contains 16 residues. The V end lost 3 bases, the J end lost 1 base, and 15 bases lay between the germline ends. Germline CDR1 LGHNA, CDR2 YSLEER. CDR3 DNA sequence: TGCGCCAGCAGCCAGTTGGTTGGGGGGGAGAACACTGAAGCTTTCTTT. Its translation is CASSQLVGGENTEAFF.

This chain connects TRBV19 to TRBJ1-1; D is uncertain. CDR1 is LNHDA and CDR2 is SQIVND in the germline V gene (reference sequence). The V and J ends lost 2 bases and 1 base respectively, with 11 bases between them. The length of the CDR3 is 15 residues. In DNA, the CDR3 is TGTGCCAGTAGTATAATGGGTGTGGAGAACACTGAAGCTTTCTTT. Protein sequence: CASSIMGVENTEAFF.

The chain's CDR3 is CASSEEPTGGEQYF. In DNA, the CDR3 is TGTGCCAGCAGTGAAGAACCTACGGGAGGCGAGCAGTACTTC. The rearrangement uses TRBV2 and TRBJ2-7, with 7 nucleotides matching TRBD2. The V gene's germline CDR1 is SNHLY and CDR2 FYNNEI. This CDR3 comprises 14 residues. The V segment lost 1 base and the J segment 6 bases; nucleotides outside the gene matches: 6.

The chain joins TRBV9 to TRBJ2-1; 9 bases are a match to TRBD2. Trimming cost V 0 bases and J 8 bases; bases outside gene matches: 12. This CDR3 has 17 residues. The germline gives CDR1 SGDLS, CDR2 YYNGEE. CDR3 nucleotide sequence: TGTGCCAGCAGCGTAGAAGGCCTAGCGGGGCGCGGAGATGAGCAGTTCTTC. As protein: CASSVEGLAGRGDEQFF.

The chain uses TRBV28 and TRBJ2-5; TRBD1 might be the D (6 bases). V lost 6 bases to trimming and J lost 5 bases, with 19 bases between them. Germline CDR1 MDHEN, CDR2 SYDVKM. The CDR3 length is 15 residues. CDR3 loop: CASSQGRGVWETQYF. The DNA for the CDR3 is TGTGCCAGCAGCCAGGGCAGGGGAGTGTGGGAGACCCAGTACTTC. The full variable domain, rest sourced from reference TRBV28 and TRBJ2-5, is DVKVTQSSRYLVKRTGEKVFLECVQDMDHENMFWYRQDPGLGLRLIYFSYDVKMKEKGDIPEGYSVSREKKERFSLILESASTNQTSMYLCASSQGRGVWETQYFGPGTRLLVL.

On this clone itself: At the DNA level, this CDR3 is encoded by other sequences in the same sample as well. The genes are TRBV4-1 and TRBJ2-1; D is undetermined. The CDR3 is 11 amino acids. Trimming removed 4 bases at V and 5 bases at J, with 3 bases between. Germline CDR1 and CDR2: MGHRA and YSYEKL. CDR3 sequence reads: CASSLNNEQFF. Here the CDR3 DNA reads TGCGCCAGCAGCCTGAACAATGAGCAGTTCTTC.

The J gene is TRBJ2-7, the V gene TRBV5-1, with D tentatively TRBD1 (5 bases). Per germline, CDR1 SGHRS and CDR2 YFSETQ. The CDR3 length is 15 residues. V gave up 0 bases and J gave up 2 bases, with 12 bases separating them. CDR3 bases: TGCGCCAGCAGCTTGGGGACACCCCTGCCCTACGAGCAGTACTTC. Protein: CASSLGTPLPYEQYF.

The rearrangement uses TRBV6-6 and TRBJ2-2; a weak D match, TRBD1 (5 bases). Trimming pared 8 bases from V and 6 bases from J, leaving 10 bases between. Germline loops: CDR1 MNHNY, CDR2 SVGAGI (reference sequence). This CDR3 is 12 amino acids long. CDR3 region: CASLRGSGELFF. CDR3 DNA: TGTGCCAGCCTTAGGGGTTCCGGGGAGCTGTTTTTT.

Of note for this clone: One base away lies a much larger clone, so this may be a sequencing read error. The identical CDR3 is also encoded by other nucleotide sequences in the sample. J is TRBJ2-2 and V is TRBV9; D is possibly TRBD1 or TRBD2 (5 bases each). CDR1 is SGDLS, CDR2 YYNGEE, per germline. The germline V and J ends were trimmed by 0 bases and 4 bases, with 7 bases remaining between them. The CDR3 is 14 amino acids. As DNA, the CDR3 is TGTGCCAGCAGCGTAGGGGGGAGCACCGGGGAGCTGTTTTTT. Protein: CASSVGGSTGELFF.

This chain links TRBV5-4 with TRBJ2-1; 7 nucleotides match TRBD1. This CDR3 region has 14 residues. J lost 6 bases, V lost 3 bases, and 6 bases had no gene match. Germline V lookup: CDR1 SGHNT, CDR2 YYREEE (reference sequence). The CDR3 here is CASSWMDRSNEQFF. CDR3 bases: TGTGCCAGCAGCTGGATGGACAGGAGCAATGAGCAGTTCTTC.

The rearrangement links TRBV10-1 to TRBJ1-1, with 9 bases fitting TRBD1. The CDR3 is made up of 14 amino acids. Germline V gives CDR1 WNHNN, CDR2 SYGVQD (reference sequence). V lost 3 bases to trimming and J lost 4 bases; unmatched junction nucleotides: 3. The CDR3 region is CASSDPGQGTEAFF. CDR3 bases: TGCGCCAGCAGTGACCCGGGACAGGGCACTGAAGCTTTCTTT.

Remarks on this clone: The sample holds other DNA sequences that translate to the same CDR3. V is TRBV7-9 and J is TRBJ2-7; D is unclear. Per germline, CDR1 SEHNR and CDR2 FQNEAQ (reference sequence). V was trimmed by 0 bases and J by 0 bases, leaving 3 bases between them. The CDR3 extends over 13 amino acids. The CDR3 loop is CASSLASSYEQYF. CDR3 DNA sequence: TGTGCCAGCAGCTTAGCGTCCTCCTACGAGCAGTACTTC.

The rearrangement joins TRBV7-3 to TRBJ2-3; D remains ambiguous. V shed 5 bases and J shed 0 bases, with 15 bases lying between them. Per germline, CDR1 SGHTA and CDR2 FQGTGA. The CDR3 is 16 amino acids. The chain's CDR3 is CASSRESLSSTDTQYF. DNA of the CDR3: TGTGCCAGCAGCCGCGAGAGTCTTAGTAGCACAGATACGCAGTATTTT.

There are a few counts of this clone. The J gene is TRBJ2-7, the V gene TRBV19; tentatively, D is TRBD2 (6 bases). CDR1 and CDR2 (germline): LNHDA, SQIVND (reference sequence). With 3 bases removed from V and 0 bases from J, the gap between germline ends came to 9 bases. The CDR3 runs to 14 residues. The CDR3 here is CASSMGGISYEQYF. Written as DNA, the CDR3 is TGTGCCAGTAGTATGGGAGGTATCTCCTACGAGCAGTACTTC.